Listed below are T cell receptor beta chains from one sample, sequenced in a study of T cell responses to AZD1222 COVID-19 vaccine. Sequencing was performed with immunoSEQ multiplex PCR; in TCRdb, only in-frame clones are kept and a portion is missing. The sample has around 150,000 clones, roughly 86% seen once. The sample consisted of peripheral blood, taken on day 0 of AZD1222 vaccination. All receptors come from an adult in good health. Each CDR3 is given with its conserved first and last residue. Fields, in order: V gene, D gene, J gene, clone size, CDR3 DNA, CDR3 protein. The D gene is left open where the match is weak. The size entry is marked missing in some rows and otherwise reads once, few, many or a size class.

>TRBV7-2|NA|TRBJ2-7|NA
TGTGCCAGCGGGGAAATGGGGAAATCTTACGAGCAGTACTTC
CASGEMGKSYEQYF
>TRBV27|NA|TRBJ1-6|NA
TGTGCCAGCAGTCCCCGCCTTGGGACGGGATATAATTCACCCCTCCACTTT
CASSPRLGTGYNSPLHF
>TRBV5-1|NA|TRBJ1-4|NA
TGCGCCAGCAGCTTTGGCGGAGTTGATGAAAAACTGTTTTTT
CASSFGGVDEKLFF
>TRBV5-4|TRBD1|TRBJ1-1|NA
TGTGCCAGCAGCGACTGGGACAGAAACACTGAAGCTTTCTTT
CASSDWDRNTEAFF
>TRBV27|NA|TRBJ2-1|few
TGTGCCAGCAGTTCCGTAGGGTTGGCCTACAATGAGCAGTTCTTC
CASSSVGLAYNEQFF
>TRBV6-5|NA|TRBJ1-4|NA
TGTGCCAGCAGCGGGGTAAACAGAGGAAAACTGTTTTTT
CASSGVNRGKLFF
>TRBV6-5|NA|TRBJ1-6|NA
TGTGCCAGCAGATCGGACGGGTTAATTAATTCACCCCTCCACTTT
CASRSDGLINSPLHF
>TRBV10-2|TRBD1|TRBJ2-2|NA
TGCGCCAGCAGTACAGAACGGGACAGGGAAAACGGGGAGCTGTTTTTT
CASSTERDRENGELFF
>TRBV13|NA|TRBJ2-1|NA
TGTGCCAGCAGCCAAATTTCTAGTGCTCTAGGCAATGAGCAGTTCTTC
CASSQISSALGNEQFF
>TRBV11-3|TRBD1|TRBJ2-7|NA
TGTGCCAGCAGCTCGGGGACAGGGAACTACGAGCAGTACTTC
CASSSGTGNYEQYF
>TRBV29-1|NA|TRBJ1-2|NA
TGCAGCGTTGTGATTCGGTCAGGGAGTGGCTATGGCTACACCTTC
CSVVIRSGSGYGYTF
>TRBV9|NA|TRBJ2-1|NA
TGTGCCAGCAGCCCGGGGGGACAGGCAGACAATGAGCAGTTCTTC
CASSPGGQADNEQFF
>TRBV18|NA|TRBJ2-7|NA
TGTGCCAGCTCACGAGGTTTGATTACCTCCTACGAGCAGTACTTC
CASSRGLITSYEQYF
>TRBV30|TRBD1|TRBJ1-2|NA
TGTGCCTGGAGTGTACAGGGGGGAAATGGCTACACCTTC
CAWSVQGGNGYTF
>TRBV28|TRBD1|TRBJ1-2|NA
TGTGCCAGCAGTCCGGGACAGGGAAACTATGGCTACACCTTC
CASSPGQGNYGYTF
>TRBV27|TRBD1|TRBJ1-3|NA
TGTGCCAGCAGTACGAAGACAGGGGGCGGAAACACCATATATTTT
CASSTKTGGGNTIYF
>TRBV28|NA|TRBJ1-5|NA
TGTGCCAGCAGTTTAGGGACCGGAGGGAGCAATCAGCCCCAGCATTTT
CASSLGTGGSNQPQHF
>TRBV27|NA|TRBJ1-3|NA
TGTGCCAGCAGTTTGTCTCCAAGCTCTGGAAACACCATATATTTT
CASSLSPSSGNTIYF
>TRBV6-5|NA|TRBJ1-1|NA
TGTGCCAGCACTAAACAGGCGGGAACGAACACTGAAGCTTTCTTT
CASTKQAGTNTEAFF
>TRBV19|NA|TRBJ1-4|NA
TGTGCCAGTAGTATAACGGGCGGTCTGTTTTTT
CASSITGGLFF
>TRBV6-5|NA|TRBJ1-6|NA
TGTGCCAGCATCGGATTAGGGGGGTCGGGTTCACCCCTCCACTTT
CASIGLGGSGSPLHF
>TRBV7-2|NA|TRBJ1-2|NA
TGTGCCAGCAGTCCAAGTATCGGGGATATAAGCTATGGCTACACCTTC
CASSPSIGDISYGYTF
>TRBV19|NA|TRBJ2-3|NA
TGTGCCAGTAGTATCTCTTCAGATACGCAGTATTTT
CASSISSDTQYF
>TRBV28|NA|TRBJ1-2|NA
TGTGCCAGCAGTCCCCCGGGGGCCTATGGCTACACCTTC
CASSPPGAYGYTF
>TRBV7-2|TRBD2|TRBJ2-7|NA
TGTGCCAGCAGCCTTAGCGGGGGGGTCTACGAGCAGTACTTC
CASSLSGGVYEQYF
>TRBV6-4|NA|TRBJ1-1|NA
TGTGCCAGCAGTGTAAGTCAACAAACTGAAGCTTTCTTT
CASSVSQQTEAFF
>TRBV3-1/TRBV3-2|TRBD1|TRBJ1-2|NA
TGTGCCAGCAGCCCACAGGGGTACTATGGCTACACCTTC
CASSPQGYYGYTF
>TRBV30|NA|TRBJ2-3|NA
TGTGCCTGGAGTGCGAGCACAGATACGCAGTATTTT
CAWSASTDTQYF
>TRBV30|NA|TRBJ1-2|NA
TGTGCCTGGAGTAAGTCAACCGGGAATGGCTACACCTTC
CAWSKSTGNGYTF
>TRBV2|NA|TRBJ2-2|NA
TGTGCCAGCAGTGTCACGGAGGCTGGCACCGGGGAGCTGTTTTTT
CASSVTEAGTGELFF
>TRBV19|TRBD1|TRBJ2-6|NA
TGTGCCAGTAGGCTGGACAGGGGGTCCTCTGGGGCCAACGTCCTGACTTTC
CASRLDRGSSGANVLTF
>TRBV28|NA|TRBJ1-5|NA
TGTGCCAGCGTCGAGGGGGTGGGACAGCCCCAGCATTTT
CASVEGVGQPQHF
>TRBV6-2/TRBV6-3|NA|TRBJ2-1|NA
TGTGCCAGCAGTTACGGTGGTCCCCCGGTGGATGAGCAGTTCTTC
CASSYGGPPVDEQFF
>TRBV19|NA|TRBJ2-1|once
TGTGCCAGTAGTCGGGTTCCTAGCTCCTACAATGAGCAGTTCTTC
CASSRVPSSYNEQFF
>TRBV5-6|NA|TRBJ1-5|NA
TGTGCCAGCAGCTTGGGTTTCCCACATCAGCCCCAGCATTTT
CASSLGFPHQPQHF
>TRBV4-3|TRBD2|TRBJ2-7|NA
TGCGCCAGCAGCCAAGATAGACTAGCGGGATTGACCTACGAGCAGTACTTC
CASSQDRLAGLTYEQYF
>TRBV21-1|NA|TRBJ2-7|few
TGTGCCAGCAGCAAAGACGGGCAGGGGACGACCTACGAGCAGTACTTC
CASSKDGQGTTYEQYF
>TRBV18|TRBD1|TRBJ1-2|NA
TGTGCCAGCTCACCACGGGACAGGGATAATAACTATGGCTACACCTTC
CASSPRDRDNNYGYTF
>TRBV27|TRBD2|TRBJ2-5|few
TGTGCCAGCAGTATCATACCTCCGGGACTAGCGGGACAAGAGACCCAGTACTTC
CASSIIPPGLAGQETQYF
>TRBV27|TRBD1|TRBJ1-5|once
TGTGCCAGCAGGGCTACAGGGGGACAGCCCCAGCATTTT
CASRATGGQPQHF
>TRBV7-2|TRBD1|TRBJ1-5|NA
TGTGCCAGCAGCCCACAGGGGACGGGCAATCAGCCCCAGCATTTT
CASSPQGTGNQPQHF
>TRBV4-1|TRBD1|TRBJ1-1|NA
TGCGCCAGCAGCATACGGACAGGGTGGAACACTGAAGCTTTCTTT
CASSIRTGWNTEAFF
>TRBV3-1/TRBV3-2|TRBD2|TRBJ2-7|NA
TGTGCCAGCAGCCATGCGGGAGGATACGAGCAGTACTTC
CASSHAGGYEQYF
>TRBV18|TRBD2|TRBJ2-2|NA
TGTGCCAGCTCTTCCCAGCGGGAGTCCCCCGGGGAGCTGTTTTTT
CASSSQRESPGELFF